The rows below give T cell receptor beta chains drawn from one sample of a study of radiation and T cells in renal cell carcinoma. Assay: immunoSEQ multiplex PCR; the TCRdb copy retains only in-frame clones and omits some. The table includes around 16,000 clones, roughly 50% detected once. The material sequenced was tumor tissue, taken from a patient whose treatment included radiotherapy and nephrectomy. The receptors were sampled from a woman aged 60-70 years with renal cell carcinoma. Each CDR3 is given with its conserved first and last residue. The D gene is left open where the match is weak. Expanded clones are given a class, and other clones once, few, many or no size at all.

V gene: TRBV6-5; D gene: NA; J gene: TRBJ1-2; clone size: once; CDR3 protein: CASSRPTGYTF; CDR3 DNA: TGTGCCAGCAGTAGACCGACTGGCTACACCTTC
V gene: TRBV28; D gene: TRBD1; J gene: TRBJ2-5; clone size: NA; CDR3 protein: CASSPNGGQGGETQYF; CDR3 DNA: TGTGCCAGCAGTCCAAACGGCGGACAGGGAGGTGAGACCCAGTACTTC
V gene: TRBV6-6; D gene: TRBD1; J gene: TRBJ2-7; clone size: NA; CDR3 protein: CASSLGQGFYEQYF; CDR3 DNA: TGTGCCAGCAGTTTGGGACAGGGGTTCTACGAGCAGTACTTC
V gene: TRBV6-1; D gene: NA; J gene: TRBJ2-1; clone size: NA; CDR3 protein: CASSEGVPVFSYNEQFF; CDR3 DNA: TGTGCCAGCAGTGAAGGGGTACCAGTCTTTTCCTACAATGAGCAGTTCTTC
V gene: TRBV6-1; D gene: NA; J gene: TRBJ2-2; clone size: few; CDR3 protein: CASNWSGNTGELFF; CDR3 DNA: TGTGCCAGCAACTGGAGCGGGAACACCGGGGAGCTGTTTTTT
V gene: TRBV16; D gene: TRBD2; J gene: TRBJ2-7; clone size: few; CDR3 protein: CASSVVPGGSYEQYF; CDR3 DNA: TGTGCCAGCAGCGTAGTCCCGGGGGGCTCCTACGAGCAGTACTTC
V gene: TRBV4-2; D gene: NA; J gene: TRBJ2-3; clone size: NA; CDR3 protein: CASSQETGVPPDTQYF; CDR3 DNA: TGTGCCAGCAGCCAAGAAACGGGGGTCCCCCCAGATACGCAGTATTTT
V gene: TRBV10-2; D gene: NA; J gene: TRBJ2-1; clone size: NA; CDR3 protein: CASSPTYNEQFF; CDR3 DNA: TGCGCCAGCAGTCCTACCTACAATGAGCAGTTCTTC
V gene: TRBV5-4; D gene: TRBD1; J gene: TRBJ1-2; clone size: few; CDR3 protein: CASSVNAGQGPYGYTF; CDR3 DNA: TGTGCCAGCAGCGTCAACGCGGGACAGGGGCCCTATGGCTACACCTTC
V gene: TRBV28; D gene: TRBD2; J gene: TRBJ2-1; clone size: few; CDR3 protein: CASSSSPTLPSGRRAEQFF; CDR3 DNA: TGTGCCAGCAGTTCATCCCCAACCTTACCTAGCGGGAGGAGGGCTGAGCAGTTCTTC
V gene: TRBV19; D gene: NA; J gene: TRBJ1-6; clone size: NA; CDR3 protein: CASREQGYNSPLHF; CDR3 DNA: TGTGCCAGTAGGGAACAGGGATATAATTCACCCCTCCACTTT
V gene: TRBV6-5; D gene: NA; J gene: TRBJ1-1; clone size: few; CDR3 protein: CASSYSRRYTSTEAFF; CDR3 DNA: TGTGCCAGCAGTTACTCGAGACGGTACACGAGCACTGAAGCTTTCTTT
V gene: TRBV7-3; D gene: NA; J gene: TRBJ1-1; clone size: few; CDR3 protein: CASSVQGGNEAFF; CDR3 DNA: TGTGCCAGCAGCGTACAGGGCGGGAATGAAGCTTTCTTT
V gene: TRBV6-6; D gene: NA; J gene: TRBJ1-5; clone size: NA; CDR3 protein: CASSYSTTGFNQPQHF; CDR3 DNA: TGTGCCAGCAGTTACTCGACGACAGGATTCAATCAGCCCCAGCATTTT
V gene: TRBV9; D gene: TRBD1; J gene: TRBJ2-7; clone size: NA; CDR3 protein: CASSSGQGVSEQYF; CDR3 DNA: TGTGCCAGCAGCTCGGGTCAGGGGGTATCCGAGCAGTACTTC
V gene: TRBV18; D gene: NA; J gene: TRBJ1-5; clone size: few; CDR3 protein: CASSLEHSNQPQHF; CDR3 DNA: TGTGCCAGCTCCCTCGAACATAGCAATCAGCCCCAGCATTTT
V gene: TRBV10-3; D gene: TRBD2; J gene: TRBJ2-1; clone size: few; CDR3 protein: CATSLAGYNEQFF; CDR3 DNA: TGTGCCACTAGCCTAGCGGGCTACAATGAGCAGTTCTTC
V gene: TRBV11-3; D gene: TRBD1; J gene: TRBJ1-2; clone size: NA; CDR3 protein: CASSGTGQGNYGYTF; CDR3 DNA: TGTGCCAGCAGCGGTACGGGACAGGGGAACTATGGCTACACCTTC
V gene: TRBV6-1; D gene: NA; J gene: TRBJ1-5; clone size: NA; CDR3 protein: CASSDPAAELAGQHF; CDR3 DNA: TGTGCCAGCAGTGACCCCGCAGCGGAGCTCGCTGGTCAGCATTTT
V gene: TRBV2; D gene: TRBD1; J gene: TRBJ1-2; clone size: NA; CDR3 protein: CASSGAQDRGSYGYTF; CDR3 DNA: TGTGCCAGCAGTGGAGCCCAGGACAGGGGGTCCTATGGCTACACCTTC
V gene: TRBV9; D gene: NA; J gene: TRBJ2-5; clone size: NA; CDR3 protein: CASSLATGRGQETQYF; CDR3 DNA: TGTGCCAGCAGCTTAGCGACAGGGAGGGGTCAAGAGACCCAGTACTTC
V gene: TRBV4-1; D gene: NA; J gene: TRBJ1-5; clone size: few; CDR3 protein: CASSRGSSRFNQPQHF; CDR3 DNA: TGTGCCAGCAGCCGGGGGTCGAGCAGGTTCAATCAGCCCCAGCATTTT
V gene: TRBV5-1; D gene: NA; J gene: TRBJ2-3; clone size: NA; CDR3 protein: CASSFRGWVTDTQYF; CDR3 DNA: TGCGCCAGCAGCTTTCGGGGGTGGGTCACAGATACGCAGTATTTT
V gene: TRBV19; D gene: NA; J gene: TRBJ1-5; clone size: NA; CDR3 protein: CASSIFGGGNQPQHF; CDR3 DNA: TGTGCCAGTAGTATATTCGGCGGGGGCAATCAGCCCCAGCATTTT
V gene: TRBV5-5; D gene: TRBD1; J gene: TRBJ2-7; clone size: few; CDR3 protein: CASSQTGALGDEQYF; CDR3 DNA: TGTGCCAGCAGTCAGACAGGGGCCCTGGGGGACGAGCAGTACTTC
V gene: TRBV7-2; D gene: NA; J gene: TRBJ2-1; clone size: NA; CDR3 protein: CASSLDGLPGGSYNEQFF; CDR3 DNA: TGTGCCAGCAGCTTAGACGGTCTCCCTGGGGGATCCTACAATGAGCAGTTCTTC
V gene: TRBV2; D gene: NA; J gene: TRBJ1-5; clone size: NA; CDR3 protein: CASNPSDSTSNQPQHF; CDR3 DNA: TGTGCCAGCAACCCCTCGGACAGCACTAGCAATCAGCCCCAGCATTTT
V gene: TRBV27; D gene: NA; J gene: TRBJ1-6; clone size: NA; CDR3 protein: CASSRYGDTTSYNSPLHF; CDR3 DNA: TGTGCCAGCAGCCGATATGGGGACACCACCTCCTATAATTCACCCCTCCACTTT
V gene: TRBV28; D gene: TRBD1; J gene: TRBJ2-7; clone size: NA; CDR3 protein: CASTGQGEGYYEQYF; CDR3 DNA: TGTGCCAGCACCGGACAGGGAGAGGGATATTACGAGCAGTACTTC
V gene: TRBV19; D gene: NA; J gene: TRBJ1-3; clone size: many; CDR3 protein: CASSMGTVSGNTIYF; CDR3 DNA: TGTGCCAGTAGTATGGGTACAGTCTCTGGAAACACCATATATTTT
V gene: TRBV25-1; D gene: TRBD1; J gene: TRBJ2-7; clone size: NA; CDR3 protein: CASSLGQGFYEQYF; CDR3 DNA: TGTGCCAGCAGTTTGGGACAGGGGTTCTACGAGCAGTACTTC
V gene: TRBV27; D gene: NA; J gene: TRBJ2-2; clone size: medium-sized; CDR3 protein: CASTPLGEINTGELFF; CDR3 DNA: TGTGCCAGCACCCCCCTAGGGGAGATCAACACCGGGGAGCTGTTTTTT
V gene: TRBV18; D gene: TRBD1; J gene: TRBJ2-7; clone size: NA; CDR3 protein: CASSPGDRLYEQYF; CDR3 DNA: TGTGCCAGCTCACCAGGGGACAGGCTCTACGAGCAGTACTTC
V gene: TRBV19; D gene: NA; J gene: TRBJ1-6; clone size: NA; CDR3 protein: CASKITAGDSPLHF; CDR3 DNA: TGTGCCAGTAAGATCACGGCCGGTGATTCACCCCTCCACTTT
V gene: TRBV6-1; D gene: NA; J gene: TRBJ2-2; clone size: NA; CDR3 protein: CASSEGGFSTGELFF; CDR3 DNA: TGTGCCAGCAGTGAAGGGGGTTTCTCCACCGGGGAGCTGTTTTTT
V gene: TRBV7-8; D gene: TRBD1; J gene: TRBJ2-2; clone size: NA; CDR3 protein: CASSSGGAGGELFF; CDR3 DNA: TGTGCCAGCAGCTCAGGGGGCGCGGGCGGGGAGCTGTTTTTT
V gene: TRBV5-3; D gene: NA; J gene: TRBJ2-7; clone size: NA; CDR3 protein: CARSLGLLQGEQYF; CDR3 DNA: TGTGCCAGAAGCTTGGGGTTATTACAGGGCGAGCAGTACTTC
V gene: TRBV18; D gene: TRBD1; J gene: TRBJ2-3; clone size: few; CDR3 protein: CASSPPRDRASSTDTQYF; CDR3 DNA: TGTGCCAGCTCACCACCCCGGGACAGGGCTTCTTCCACAGATACGCAGTATTTT
V gene: TRBV5-6; D gene: NA; J gene: TRBJ2-1; clone size: NA; CDR3 protein: CASSPYLARDEQFF; CDR3 DNA: TGTGCCAGCAGCCCGTATCTAGCTCGGGATGAGCAGTTCTTC
V gene: TRBV29-1; D gene: NA; J gene: TRBJ2-6; clone size: NA; CDR3 protein: CSVEERVQGGGVGANVLTF; CDR3 DNA: TGCAGCGTTGAAGAAAGGGTCCAGGGCGGGGGCGTTGGGGCCAACGTCCTGACTTTC
V gene: TRBV11-2; D gene: TRBD1; J gene: TRBJ2-2; clone size: NA; CDR3 protein: CASSPGQGNTGELFF; CDR3 DNA: TGTGCCAGCAGCCCGGGACAGGGGAACACCGGGGAGCTGTTTTTT
V gene: TRBV27; D gene: NA; J gene: TRBJ1-5; clone size: NA; CDR3 protein: CASRLQGYSNQPQHF; CDR3 DNA: TGTGCCAGCCGCTTACAGGGATATAGCAATCAGCCCCAGCATTTT
V gene: TRBV6-6; D gene: NA; J gene: TRBJ2-1; clone size: NA; CDR3 protein: CASSEGGSVYNEQFF; CDR3 DNA: TGTGCCAGTTCCGAGGGGGGCTCGGTTTACAATGAGCAGTTCTTC
V gene: TRBV9; D gene: NA; J gene: TRBJ1-2; clone size: NA; CDR3 protein: CASSVGRGLYGYTF; CDR3 DNA: TGTGCCAGCAGCGTAGGTCGGGGGCTCTATGGCTACACCTTC
V gene: TRBV10-3; D gene: NA; J gene: TRBJ1-1; clone size: many; CDR3 protein: CAISPTMNTEAFF; CDR3 DNA: TGTGCCATCAGTCCGACCATGAACACTGAAGCTTTCTTT
V gene: TRBV6-5; D gene: TRBD1; J gene: TRBJ1-5; clone size: NA; CDR3 protein: CASRPVDRANQPQHF; CDR3 DNA: TGTGCCAGCAGACCGGTGGACAGGGCCAATCAGCCCCAGCATTTT